A single sample gave rise to the 13 T cell receptor beta chains below, sequenced in a study of cytomegalovirus exposure and HLA in healthy donors. The PCR was carried out with 60 Vbeta primers and 13 Jbeta primers. Repertoires were generated with immunoSEQ multiplex PCR, while TCRdb's copy carries only in-frame clones and drops some. The profile covers 100,000 to 150,000 clones, with about three quarters appearing a single time and roughly 2.7% taken by the ten largest. The specimen was PBMCs. These receptors originate from a human donor in good health.

This clone was counted only a few times. One end of the junction varies from germline; a read error may be responsible. The chain links TRBV7-9 to TRBJ1-3; perhaps TRBD1 as D (5 bases). Germline assignment: CDR1 SEHNR and CDR2 FQNEAQ (reference sequence). CDR3 length equals 11 residues. The CDR3 spells CASSFSKTDDF. The CDR3, as DNA: TGTGCCAGCAGCTTTTCAAAGACAGATGATTTT.

The rearrangement links TRBV28 to TRBJ1-2; D ambiguous. CDR1 and CDR2 from the germline V gene are MDHEN and SYDVKM. Trimming removed 10 bases from V and 4 bases from J, with 13 bases in between. The CDR3 runs to 12 residues. This chain's CDR3 is CAIILPGYGYTF. In DNA, the CDR3 is TGTGCCATTATCCTCCCAGGCTATGGCTACACCTTC.

This clone was seen just once. The chain recombines TRBV2 with TRBJ2-3; D not resolved. The germline V gene has CDR1 SNHLY and CDR2 FYNNEI. The ends were cut back, 3 bases at V and 1 base at J, with 14 bases in the middle. The CDR3 extends over 16 amino acids. CDR3 sequence: CASSEGPGVGTDTQYF. Here the CDR3 DNA reads TGTGCCAGCAGTGAGGGTCCAGGTGTTGGCACAGATACGCAGTATTTT.

The CDR3 DNA follows: TGTGCCAGCAGCCCCTCGGGTCAGCCCCAGCATTTT. As protein: CASSPSGQPQHF. This chain joins TRBV7-2 and TRBJ1-5, with D unresolved. Deletions cut 5 bases from V and 6 bases from J, with 8 bases between. The CDR3 contains 12 residues. Germline V gene lookup returns CDR1 SGHTA and CDR2 FQGNSA.

This chain joins TRBV7-6 and TRBJ2-1; TRBD2 matches 8 bases. V dropped 4 bases and J dropped 10; count of bases not matched to a gene: 15. The CDR3 runs to 16 residues. The germline gives CDR1 SGHVS, CDR2 FNYEAQ. The CDR3 DNA reads as TGTGCCAGCAGCTCCGGAGCGGGAGCTTTTAGGGGAGAGCAGTTCTTC. This encodes CASSSGAGAFRGEQFF.

The V call is TRBV28, the J call TRBJ2-7; perhaps TRBD2 as D (5 bases). The germline CDR1 and CDR2 sequences are MDHEN and SYDVKM. This CDR3 has 17 residues. V was pared by 2 bases and J by 3 bases, with 20 bases between. CDR3 sequence (DNA): TGTGCCAGCAGTTTAATGGCCTCTCCAAAGGCGGGCTACGAGCAGTACTTC. Its protein is CASSLMASPKAGYEQYF.

The rearrangement links TRBV2 to TRBJ1-1, with 9 bases aligning to TRBD1. This CDR3 contains 14 residues. The junction had 6 bases not matched to a gene; V was cut back by 3 bases and J by 7 bases. Germline V lookup: CDR1 SNHLY, CDR2 FYNNEI. The CDR3 coding sequence is TGTGCCAGCAGTGAGCGGACAGGGGCGAATGAAGCTTTCTTT. This encodes CASSERTGANEAFF.

CDR3 residues: CASSQGDRNYEQYF. The CDR3 DNA is TGTGCCAGCTCACAAGGGGACAGAAACTACGAGCAGTACTTC. The genes are TRBV18 and TRBJ2-7; 7 bases line up with TRBD1. The CDR3 consists of 14 residues. Looked up from germline, CDR1 is KGHSH and CDR2 is LQKENI. Unmatched junction bases numbered 6, after V lost 4 bases and J lost 3 bases. The full variable domain, with the rest looked up from reference TRBV18 and TRBJ2-7, is NAGVMQNPRHLVRRRGQEARLRCSPMKGHSHVYWYRQLPEEGLKFMVYLQKENIIDESGMPKERFSAEFPKEGPSILRIQQVVRGDSAAYFCASSQGDRNYEQYFGPGTRLTVT.

This chain uses TRBV6-6 with TRBJ1-2; no firm D call. The V and J ends lost 2 bases and 5 bases respectively, with 15 bases between them. The CDR3 runs to 15 residues. CDR1 and CDR2 from the germline V gene are MNHNY and SVGAGI (reference sequence). This CDR3 is CASSYRGGLNYGYTF. Written as DNA, the CDR3 is TGTGCCAGCAGTTACCGGGGTGGTTTGAATTATGGCTACACCTTC.

The chain joins TRBV6-5 to TRBJ2-2, with 8 bases aligning to TRBD2. CDR3 length: 14 amino acids. Germline V gene sequence: CDR1 MNHEY, CDR2 SVGAGI. Trimming removed 7 bases from V and 9 bases from J; junction bases left unmatched: 10. The CDR3 bases are TGTGCCAGCACTCACCGGGGGGGGTACAGGGAGCTGTTTTTT. It yields the protein CASTHRGGYRELFF.

The chain links TRBV7-3 to TRBJ2-7; 7 bases match TRBD2. CDR1 is SGHTA and CDR2 is FQGTGA in the germline V gene. The CDR3 is made up of 14 amino acids. With 0 bases clipped from V and 5 bases from J, the junction kept 4 bases outside the gene matches. CDR3 DNA: TGTGCCAGCAGCTTAACGGGCGGGAGCAACGAGCAGTACTTC. As protein: CASSLTGGSNEQYF.

V and J are TRBV5-4 and TRBJ1-2, with 10 bases aligning to TRBD1. Germline loops: CDR1 SGHNT, CDR2 YYREEE (reference sequence). The CDR3 has 14 residues. Trimming cost V 4 bases and J 2 bases; bases outside gene matches: 2. The CDR3 region has the DNA TGTGCCAGCAGCCTGGGACAGGGGAACTATGGCTACACCTTC. Residues: CASSLGQGNYGYTF. Based on the CDR3 plus reference TRBV5-4 and TRBJ1-2, the full variable domain is ETGVTQSPTHLIKTRGQQVTLRCSSQSGHNTVSWYQQALGQGPQFIFQYYREEENGRGNFPPRFSGLQFPNYSSELNVNALELDDSALYLCASSLGQGNYGYTFGSGTRLTVV.

The genes are TRBV27 and TRBJ2-3; TRBD2 agrees at 7 bases. The V segment lost 6 bases and the J segment 1 base; nucleotides outside the gene matches: 7. Germline V gene lookup returns CDR1 MNHEY and CDR2 SMNVEV (reference sequence). This CDR3 is built from 15 residues. The CDR3 DNA is TGTGCCAGCAGCCCCGGGGGGTTGCGCACAGATACGCAGTATTTT. It yields the protein CASSPGGLRTDTQYF.